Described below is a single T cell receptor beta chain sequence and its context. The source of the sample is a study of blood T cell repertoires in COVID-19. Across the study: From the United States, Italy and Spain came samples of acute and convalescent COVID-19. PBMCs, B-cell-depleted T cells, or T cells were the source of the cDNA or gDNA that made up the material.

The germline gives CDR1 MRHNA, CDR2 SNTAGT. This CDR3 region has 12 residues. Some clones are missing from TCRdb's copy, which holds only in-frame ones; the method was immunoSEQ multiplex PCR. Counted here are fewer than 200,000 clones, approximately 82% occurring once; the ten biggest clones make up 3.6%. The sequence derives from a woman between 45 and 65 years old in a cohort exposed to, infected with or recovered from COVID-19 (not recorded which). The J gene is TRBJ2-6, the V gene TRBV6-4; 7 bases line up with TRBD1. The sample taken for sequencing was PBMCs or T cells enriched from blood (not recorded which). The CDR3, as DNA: TGTGCAACAGGGGTTGGGGCCAACGTCCTGACTTTC. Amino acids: CATGVGANVLTF.